This T cell receptor (beta chain) was found in a study of T-cell reconstitution after alpha-beta-depleted transplantation in children. Germline CDR1 is DFQATT and CDR2 is SNEGSKA (reference sequence). This CDR3 region has 12 residues. The TCRbeta library incorporated unique molecular identifiers. Each CDR3 protein is one row after TCRdb ran MiXCR on the PCR reads. This table has roughly 670,000 distinct CDR3 sequences, less than 15% appearing once. This clonotype showed up many times. This clonotype was obtained from a girl aged 2-15 years with congenital amegakaryocytic thrombocytopenia, due to receive a stem cell transplant. Sequenced material: PBMCs, taken before TCRalphabeta/CD19-depleted stem cell transplant. J is TRBJ2-5 and V is TRBV20-1, with 8 bases fitting TRBD2. The CDR3 loop reads CRIGTSGETQYF. In DNA form, the CDR3 reads TGCAGGATAGGAACTAGCGGAGAGACCCAGTACTTC.